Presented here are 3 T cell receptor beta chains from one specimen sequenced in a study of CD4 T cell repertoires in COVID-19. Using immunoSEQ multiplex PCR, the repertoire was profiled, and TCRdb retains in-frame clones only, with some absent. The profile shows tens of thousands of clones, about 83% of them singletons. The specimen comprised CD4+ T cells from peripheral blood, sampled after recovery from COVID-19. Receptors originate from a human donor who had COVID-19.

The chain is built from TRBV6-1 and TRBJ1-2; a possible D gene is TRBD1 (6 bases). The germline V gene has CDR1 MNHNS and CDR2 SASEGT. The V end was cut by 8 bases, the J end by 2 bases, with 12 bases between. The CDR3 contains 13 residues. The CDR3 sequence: CASLDSLNYGYTF. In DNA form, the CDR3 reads TGTGCCAGCTTGGACAGCCTAAACTATGGCTACACCTTC.

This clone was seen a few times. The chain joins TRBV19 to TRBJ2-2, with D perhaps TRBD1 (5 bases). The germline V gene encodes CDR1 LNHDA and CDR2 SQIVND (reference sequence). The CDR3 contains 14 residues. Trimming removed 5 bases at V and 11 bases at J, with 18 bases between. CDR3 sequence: CASSLYQTDLELFF. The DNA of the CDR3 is TGTGCCAGTAGTTTGTACCAGACAGACCTTGAGCTGTTTTTT.

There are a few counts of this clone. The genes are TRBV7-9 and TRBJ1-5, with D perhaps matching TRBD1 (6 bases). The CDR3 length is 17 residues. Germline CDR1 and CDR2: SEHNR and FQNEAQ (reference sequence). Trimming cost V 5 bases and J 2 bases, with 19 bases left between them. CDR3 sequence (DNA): TGTGCCAGCAGCCCTAGTTGGGGGCTGGTGGGCAATCAGCCCCAGCATTTT. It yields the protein CASSPSWGLVGNQPQHF.